This entry lists 20 T cell receptor beta chains sequenced from one sample in a study of blood T cell repertoires in COVID-19. Produced via immunoSEQ multiplex PCR; TCRdb's table is partial and in-frame only. The top ten hold around 7% of the sample, which has about 150,000 clones, around 80% seen once. Source material: PBMCs or T cells enriched from blood (not recorded which). These receptor sequences come from a man aged 50-59 years who had recovered from COVID-19.

This chain uses TRBV14 with TRBJ2-5; 13 nucleotides line up with TRBD2. CDR3 length: 16 residues. Germline V gives CDR1 SGHDN, CDR2 FVKESK. Trimming at V came to 3 bases and at J to 4 bases, leaving 5 bases not matched to a gene. The CDR3, as DNA: TGTGCCAGCAGCCATCGGGGACTAGCGGGGCTAGAGACCCAGTACTTC. It is translated as CASSHRGLAGLETQYF.

The chain's CDR3 is CATQSGASHEQYF. In nucleotides, the CDR3 is TGTGCCACTCAAAGCGGGGCCTCGCACGAGCAGTACTTC. This chain links TRBV12-3 or TRBV12-4 with TRBJ2-7; TRBD2 matches at 7 bases. This CDR3 spans 13 amino acids. V was pared by 10 bases and J by 5 bases, with 11 bases of the junction left unmatched.

This chain links TRBV19 with TRBJ1-2; TRBD1 might be the D (5 bases). Germline V gene lookup returns CDR1 LNHDA and CDR2 SQIVND (reference sequence). This CDR3 is 13 amino acids long. V lost 3 bases, J lost 2 bases, and 7 bases lay in between. In DNA, the CDR3 is TGTGCCAGTAGTATTGCAGGGAACTATGGCTACACCTTC. This sequence encodes CASSIAGNYGYTF.

Worth noting for this clone: The junction and the germline gene differ at one end; a read error may be behind it. The chain uses TRBV16 and TRBJ1-5, with 8 bases aligning to TRBD1. Per germline, CDR1 KGHSY and CDR2 FQNENV. This CDR3 is built from 16 residues. The CDR3 DNA is TGTGCCAGCACCCAAACAGGACAGGGCGTCAATCAGCCCCAGCATTTT. Its translation is CASTQTGQGVNQPQHF.

This clone was observed a few times. The chain combines TRBV18 with TRBJ2-7, with a tentative D call TRBD1 (6 bases). CDR1 is KGHSH and CDR2 is LQKENI in the germline V gene. The CDR3 sequence is 13 residues long. Trimming cost V 3 bases and J 4 bases, with 10 bases left between them. CDR3 amino acids: CASSPNQGYEQYF. As DNA, the CDR3 is TGTGCCAGCTCACCGAACCAGGGGTACGAGCAGTACTTC.

The rearrangement uses TRBV7-6 and TRBJ2-2; TRBD2 is a possible D gene (6 bases). This CDR3 spans 13 amino acids. V gave up 2 bases and J gave up 8 bases, with 9 bases separating them. Germline V gene data show CDR1 as SGHVS and CDR2 as FNYEAQ. The CDR3: CASSLSGSGELFF. In DNA, the CDR3 is TGTGCCAGCAGCTTAAGCGGGTCTGGGGAGCTGTTTTTT.

The V gene is TRBV5-4, the J gene TRBJ1-4; TRBD1 matches at 8 bases. Germline-derived CDR1 and CDR2 are SGHNT and YYREEE (reference sequence). The CDR3 loop spans 15 amino acids. V lost 0 bases, J lost 7 bases, and 5 bases stayed unmatched. The CDR3 DNA follows: TGTGCCAGCAGCTTGGAGGGACAGGCGGCTGAAAAACTGTTTTTT. Translating gives CASSLEGQAAEKLFF.

The V and J genes are TRBV5-1 and TRBJ2-1; TRBD2 aligns across 11 bases. The CDR3 is made up of 15 amino acids. Looked up from germline, CDR1 is SGHRS and CDR2 is YFSETQ. J gave up 12 bases and V 3 bases, and 11 bases lay outside the gene matches. The CDR3 DNA is TGCGCCAGCAGCTCCTTAGCGGGGGGGCAAGTTGGGCAGTTCTTC. Protein sequence: CASSSLAGGQVGQFF.

This chain connects TRBV6-4 to TRBJ1-1; tentatively, D is TRBD1 (5 bases). V dropped 4 bases and J dropped 3 bases, with 9 bases sitting between them. The V gene's germline CDR1 is MRHNA and CDR2 SNTAGT. This CDR3 has 13 residues. The CDR3 region is CASSVWGDTEAFF. CDR3 bases: TGTGCCAGCAGTGTTTGGGGGGACACTGAAGCTTTCTTT.

The V gene is TRBV19, the J gene TRBJ1-2, with D possibly matching TRBD1 (6 bases). Trimming stripped 10 bases from V and 1 base from J, with 16 bases between. This CDR3 spans 14 amino acids. In germline, CDR1 is LNHDA, CDR2 SQIVND (reference sequence). The chain's CDR3 is CATRGHSINYGYTF. The CDR3 region has the DNA TGTGCCACTAGGGGACACTCGATTAACTATGGCTACACCTTC.

This clone was picked up one time. V usage is TRBV7-2 and J usage is TRBJ1-6; D is perhaps TRBD1 (6 bases). CDR1 and CDR2 from the germline V gene are SGHTA and FQGNSA. This CDR3 has 14 amino acids. The V end was cut by 3 bases, the J end by 5 bases, with 8 bases between. The CDR3 sequence: CASSLGQDNSPLHF. The CDR3 bases are TGTGCCAGCAGCTTGGGACAAGATAATTCACCCCTCCACTTT.

The chain employs TRBV29-1 and TRBJ1-2, with D uncertain. The ends were cut back, 5 bases at V and 7 bases at J, with 14 bases in the middle. The CDR3 is 12 amino acids. Germline V gene data show CDR1 as SQVTM and CDR2 as ANQGSEA. The CDR3 DNA reads as TGCAGCGTTACTAGCGGGGAGGGTGGCTACACCTTC. It yields the protein CSVTSGEGGYTF.

This clone showed up just once. The V gene is TRBV3-1 (or the pseudogene TRBV3-2), the J gene TRBJ1-5; possibly TRBD1 for D (5 bases). V dropped 3 bases and J dropped 9 bases, with 15 bases sitting between them. This CDR3 has 14 amino acids. The germline CDR1 and CDR2 sequences are LGHDT and YNNKEL (reference sequence). The CDR3 nucleotides read TGTGCCAGCAGCCAGGGGGACTCCATCAGGCCCCAGCATTTT. Translated: CASSQGDSIRPQHF.

This rearrangement joins TRBV4-1 to TRBJ2-1; tentative D call: TRBD2 (6 bases). Trimming left V 1 base short and J 6 bases short, with 16 bases between. Germline CDR1 and CDR2: MGHRA and YSYEKL. This CDR3 is built from 16 residues. CDR3 nucleotides: TGCGCCAGCAGCCAAGGGTCCGGGACTCCCATCAATGAGCAGTTCTTC. As protein: CASSQGSGTPINEQFF.

This rearrangement joins TRBV5-4 to TRBJ2-1; perhaps TRBD1 as D (5 bases). Germline lookup yields CDR1 SGHNT and CDR2 YYREEE (reference sequence). The CDR3 covers 18 residues. V gave up 0 bases and J gave up 0 bases, with 16 bases separating them. The CDR3 region has the DNA TGTGCCAGCAGCTTGGCCAAAATCAGACAGAGCTCCTACAATGAGCAGTTCTTC. Encoded protein: CASSLAKIRQSSYNEQFF.

This clone was seen more than once but under ten times. This same CDR3 is encoded by further DNA sequences in the sample. The rearrangement joins TRBV30 to TRBJ2-7; TRBD1 matches 9 bases. CDR1 and CDR2 from the germline V gene are GTSNPN and SVGIG (reference sequence). CDR3 length: 14 residues. Trimming cost V 2 bases and J 1 base; bases outside gene matches: 3. CDR3 DNA: TGTGCCTGGAGTACCGGGACAGGGTCCTACGAGCAGTACTTC. This translates into CAWSTGTGSYEQYF. Variable domain in full (rest from reference TRBV30 and TRBJ2-7): SQTIHQWPATLVQPVGSPLSLECTVEGTSNPNLYWYRQAAGRGLQLLFYSVGIGQISSEVPQNLSASRPQDRQFILSSKKLLLSDSGFYLCAWSTGTGSYEQYFGPGTRLTVT.

The chain links TRBV6-1 to TRBJ2-4; 11 bases match TRBD2. CDR3 length equals 19 residues. Trimming took 4 bases from V and 0 from J; bases not matched to a gene: 11. CDR1 MNHNS and CDR2 SASEGT come from the germline V gene. The CDR3 loop reads CASSANKASGGLAKNIQYF. The CDR3 region has the DNA TGTGCCAGCAGTGCCAATAAAGCTAGCGGGGGGTTAGCCAAAAACATTCAGTACTTC.

This clone has only a few counts. The chain combines TRBV3-1 (or the pseudogene TRBV3-2) with TRBJ1-5, with TRBD1 as a possible D gene (5 bases). The CDR3 has 14 amino acids. CDR1 and CDR2 (germline): LGHDT, YNNKEL (reference sequence). With 1 base removed from V and 4 bases from J, the gap between germline ends came to 8 bases. CDR3 sequence (DNA): TGTGCCAGCAGCCAAGCAGGGATGAATCAGCCCCAGCATTTT. Translating it yields CASSQAGMNQPQHF.

The V call is TRBV7-9, the J call TRBJ2-3; maybe TRBD2 (6 bases). Looked up from germline, CDR1 is SEHNR and CDR2 is FQNEAQ (reference sequence). The CDR3 has 14 residues. Trimming took off 4 bases at V and 6 bases at J, with 14 bases between the two ends. The CDR3: CASSSNRGWDTQYF. For the CDR3, the DNA is TGTGCCAGCAGCTCTAATCGGGGGTGGGATACGCAGTATTTT.

Notes on this clone: Other DNA variants within this sample encode the same CDR3. The CDR3 region is CASSYRGPNSPLHF. CDR3 sequence (DNA): TGTGCCAGCAGTTACAGGGGCCCTAATTCACCCCTCCACTTT. V is TRBV6-5 and J is TRBJ1-6, with a possible D match to TRBD1 (5 bases). Trimming pared 2 bases from V and 6 bases from J, leaving 8 bases between. Germline V gene lookup returns CDR1 MNHEY and CDR2 SVGAGI. The CDR3 is made up of 14 amino acids.